This TCR beta chain was sequenced during a study of early T cells in non-severe SARS-CoV-2 infection. Study context: Bulk RNA isolated from unsorted whole blood underwent sequencing; chains were not paired. Study-wide findings and caveats: VDJdb matches were skewed toward anti-spike CD8 T cell responses.

A word on this clonotype: No antigen is known for it.

The library protocol tagged individual cDNA molecules with unique molecular identifiers. TCRdb passed the 5' RACE reads through MiXCR, listing each CDR3 protein once. The sample has about 97,000 distinct CDR3 sequences; around 14% are singletons. The V gene lost 3 bases and the J gene lost 4 bases, with 12 bases spanning the gap. This CDR3 region has 14 residues. This chain connects TRBV12-3 or TRBV12-4 to TRBJ1-1; D unclear. The sample was whole blood. The clonotype was recovered from an adult who was a healthcare worker with PCR-confirmed SARS-CoV-2 infection or an uninfected control (not recorded which). In DNA form, the CDR3 reads TGTGCCAGCAGTTTTGAGGGAGGTCGCACTGAAGCTTTCTTT. Protein sequence: CASSFEGGRTEAFF.